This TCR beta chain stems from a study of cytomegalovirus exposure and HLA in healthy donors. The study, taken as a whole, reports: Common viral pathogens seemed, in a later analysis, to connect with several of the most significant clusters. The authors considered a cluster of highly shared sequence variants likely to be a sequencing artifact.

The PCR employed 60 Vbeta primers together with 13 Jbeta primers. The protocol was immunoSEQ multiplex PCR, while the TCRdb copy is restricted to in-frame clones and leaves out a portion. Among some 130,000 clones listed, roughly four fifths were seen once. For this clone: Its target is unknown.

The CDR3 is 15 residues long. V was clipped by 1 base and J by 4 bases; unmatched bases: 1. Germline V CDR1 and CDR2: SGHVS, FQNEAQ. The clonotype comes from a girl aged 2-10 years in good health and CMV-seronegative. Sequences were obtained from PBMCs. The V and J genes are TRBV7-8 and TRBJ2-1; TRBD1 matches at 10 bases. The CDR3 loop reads CASSLEGQGYNEQFF. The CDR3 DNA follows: TGTGCCAGCAGCTTAGAGGGACAGGGGTACAATGAGCAGTTCTTC.